This is a list of T cell receptor beta chains from one sample in a study of blood T cells in healthy people across ages. One entry per CDR3 protein, called by TCRdb with MiXCR from the 5' RACE reads. The sample has about 780,000 distinct CDR3 sequences; 25% to 30% are singletons. The same data also contributed to another study, on T cells of mothers and their children.

Sequenced input: blood. These receptors all stem from a boy younger than 18 in good health. CDR3s include the opening cysteine and the closing phenylalanine or tryptophan. D genes are given only for firm matches. Size tells how often a clone was seen (once, few, many) or the class of an expanded clone, and some rows leave it out.

abundance | j_gene | d_gene | v_gene | CDR3aa | CDR3nt
few | TRBJ2-5 | NA | TRBV29-1 | CSVEGWPRETQYF | TGCAGCGTTGAAGGTTGGCCGCGCGAGACCCAGTACTTC
few | TRBJ2-5 | NA | TRBV12-3/TRBV12-4 | CASSFGETRYF | TGTGCCAGCAGTTTCGGGGAGACCCGGTACTTC
NA | TRBJ2-1 | TRBD2 | TRBV20-1 | CSARRGGTNEQFF | TGCAGTGCTAGGCGGGGGGGCACCAATGAGCAGTTCTTC
few | TRBJ1-1 | NA | TRBV9 | CASSVDMGHPEAFF | TGTGCCAGCAGCGTAGATATGGGGCATCCTGAAGCTTTCTTT
NA | TRBJ1-2 | TRBD1 | TRBV5-1 | CASSLLRTGGDYGYTF | TGCGCCAGCAGCTTGCTCCGGACAGGGGGAGACTATGGCTACACCTTC
NA | TRBJ2-5 | NA | TRBV28 | CASRGGDRGTQYF | TGTGCCAGCAGAGGGGGGGATCGTGGGACCCAGTACTTC
NA | TRBJ2-3 | NA | TRBV12-3/TRBV12-4 | CASSSDDRRADTQYF | TGTGCCAGCAGTTCGGACGACCGGAGGGCAGATACGCAGTATTTT
NA | TRBJ2-5 | NA | TRBV7-3 | CASSSRQRKQETQYF | TGTGCCAGCAGCTCTCGACAGAGAAAGCAAGAGACCCAGTACTTC
NA | TRBJ1-1 | NA | TRBV6-6 | CASSTLTGLLAEAFF | TGTGCCAGCAGTACCTTGACAGGTCTCCTCGCTGAAGCTTTCTTT
many | TRBJ2-7 | NA | TRBV6-5 | CASISSGDYEQYF | TGTGCCAGCATTTCGTCGGGAGACTACGAGCAGTACTTC
few | TRBJ2-7 | TRBD1 | TRBV28 | CASSLQGTGTHEQYF | TGTGCCAGCAGTCTTCAGGGGACAGGGACCCACGAGCAGTACTTC
NA | TRBJ2-5 | TRBD2 | TRBV7-9 | CASSYGTSGGFQETQYF | TGTGCCAGCAGCTACGGGACTAGCGGGGGCTTCCAAGAGACCCAGTACTTC
NA | TRBJ2-1 | NA | TRBV6-4 | CASSDGNSSYNEQFF | TGTGCCAGCAGTGACGGGAATAGCTCCTACAATGAGCAGTTCTTC
few | TRBJ2-2 | TRBD1 | TRBV5-1 | CASSLPQGYTGELFF | TGCGCCAGCAGCCTGCCACAGGGGTACACCGGGGAGCTGTTTTTT
NA | TRBJ2-7 | TRBD2 | TRBV12-3/TRBV12-4 | CASSPSPSGEYEQYF | TGTGCCAGCAGCCCCTCGCCTAGCGGGGAGTACGAGCAGTACTTC
NA | TRBJ2-6 | NA | TRBV6-1 | CASSGSGSSSGANVLTF | TGTGCCAGCAGCGGGAGTGGATCCAGCTCTGGGGCCAACGTCCTGACTTTC
NA | TRBJ1-2 | NA | TRBV3-1 | CASSHSVYGYTF | TGTGCCAGCAGCCATTCAGTGTATGGCTACACCTTC
NA | TRBJ2-2 | NA | TRBV29-1 | CSVENPQGTGELFF | TGCAGCGTTGAAAACCCGCAAGGGACCGGGGAGCTGTTTTTT
NA | TRBJ2-2 | NA | TRBV5-1 | CASRSGLNTGELFF | TGCGCCAGCAGGTCGGGCCTTAACACCGGGGAGCTGTTTTTT
few | TRBJ2-3 | NA | TRBV5-1 | CASSPSLEDTQYF | TGCGCCAGCAGCCCCAGTTTGGAAGATACGCAGTATTTT
NA | TRBJ2-7 | NA | TRBV28 | CASSLRTREFSYEQYF | TGTGCCAGCAGCCTACGGACGAGGGAGTTTTCCTACGAGCAGTACTTC
NA | TRBJ2-7 | NA | TRBV13 | CASSSSFGRFYEQYF | TGTGCCAGCAGCTCATCGTTCGGGAGATTCTACGAGCAGTACTTC
few | TRBJ2-2 | NA | TRBV10-1 | CASSESVVIPSSGELFF | TGCGCCAGCAGTGAGTCTGTGGTAATTCCTAGTTCCGGGGAGCTGTTTTTT
NA | TRBJ2-3 | TRBD2 | TRBV5-1 | CASKKRGGLGTDTQYF | TGCGCCAGCAAAAAGCGGGGGGGCCTCGGCACAGATACGCAGTATTTT
NA | TRBJ2-2 | NA | TRBV6-5 | CTSSYSIAGNTGELFF | TGTACCAGCAGTTACTCGATCGCGGGGAACACCGGGGAGCTGTTTTTT
few | TRBJ2-1 | NA | TRBV20-1 | CSAPEDIGGGARNEQFF | TGCAGTGCCCCGGAAGATATAGGAGGGGGGGCGAGGAATGAGCAGTTCTTC
NA | TRBJ2-7 | NA | TRBV5-5 | CASSFPGRTYEQYF | TGTGCCAGCAGCTTCCCGGGACGGACCTACGAGCAGTACTTC
NA | TRBJ2-7 | NA | TRBV20-1 | CSAQGNYEQYF | TGCAGTGCTCAGGGGAACTACGAGCAGTACTTC
NA | TRBJ2-5 | NA | TRBV6-5 | CASSLQGPGQETQYF | TGTGCCAGCAGTCTACAGGGTCCGGGGCAAGAGACCCAGTACTTC
few | TRBJ1-6 | NA | TRBV7-9 | CASSFAGAKLYSPLHF | TGTGCCAGCAGTTTTGCGGGGGCTAAACTATATTCACCCCTCCACTTT
NA | TRBJ2-2 | NA | TRBV7-9 | CASSLATGRQITGELFF | TGTGCCAGCAGCTTAGCGACGGGGAGACAGATCACCGGGGAGCTGTTTTTT
NA | TRBJ2-2 | TRBD2 | TRBV20-1 | CSAREGLAATGELFF | TGCAGTGCTAGAGAGGGACTAGCGGCCACCGGGGAGCTGTTTTTT
NA | TRBJ2-5 | NA | TRBV7-9 | CASIQVVGETQYF | TGTGCCAGCATCCAAGTGGTCGGAGAGACCCAGTACTTC
NA | TRBJ1-2 | NA | TRBV12-3/TRBV12-4 | CASRQDGSFYGYTF | TGTGCCAGCAGGCAGGACGGGAGCTTCTATGGCTACACCTTC
NA | TRBJ1-5 | NA | TRBV6-6 | CASSYSKDSNQPQHF | TGTGCCAGCAGTTACTCGAAGGATAGCAATCAGCCCCAGCATTTT
few | TRBJ1-2 | NA | TRBV7-9 | CASSPTGSHGYTF | TGTGCCAGCAGCCCGACAGGATCCCATGGCTACACCTTC
NA | TRBJ2-4 | TRBD2 | TRBV6-5 | CASSYALAGENIQYF | TGTGCCAGCAGTTACGCCCTAGCGGGAGAAAACATTCAGTACTTC
NA | TRBJ1-4 | NA | TRBV6-2/TRBV6-3 | CASSYGVMEEKLFF | TGTGCCAGCAGTTATGGGGTAATGGAGGAAAAACTGTTTTTT
NA | TRBJ1-2 | TRBD1 | TRBV12-3/TRBV12-4 | CASTPTGYGYGYTF | TGTGCCAGCACCCCGACAGGGTATGGGTATGGCTACACCTTC
NA | TRBJ1-2 | NA | TRBV24-1 | CATLSVGKYQSNYGYTF | TGTGCCACCCTATCAGTGGGGAAATACCAATCTAACTATGGCTACACCTTC
few | TRBJ2-1 | TRBD1 | TRBV6-1 | CASSDGPYRGNEQFF | TGTGCCAGCAGTGACGGACCGTACAGGGGCAATGAGCAGTTCTTC
NA | TRBJ2-2 | NA | TRBV3-1 | CANSQARATNTGELFF | TGTGCCAACAGCCAAGCAAGGGCCACGAACACCGGGGAGCTGTTTTTT
NA | TRBJ2-3 | NA | TRBV5-1 | CASSLEFPGTDTQYF | TGCGCCAGCAGCTTGGAATTCCCCGGCACAGATACGCAGTATTTT